Each of the 16 T cell receptor beta chains below was sequenced from the same sample in a study of post-analysis software for immune sequencing data. Study-wide points: In patients, a few TRBV segments were more frequent than in controls, with TRBV5-6, TRBV5-1 and TRBV20-1 among them.

Libraries were made from TCR beta cDNA, and they carried unique molecular identifiers. TCRdb passed the PCR reads through MiXCR, listing each CDR3 protein once. The sample contains 820,000 or so distinct CDR3 sequences, around 50% of which appear only once. These TCRs are of unknown antigen specificity. Sequenced sample: blood. The receptor set was obtained from a girl aged 5 to 17 with multiple sclerosis.

This rearrangement joins TRBV29-1 to TRBJ2-1, with no clear D. CDR1 SQVTM and CDR2 ANQGSEA come from the germline V gene. Trimming cost V 6 bases and J 5 bases, with 11 bases left between them. The CDR3 covers 12 residues. CDR3 in DNA: TGCAGCGTCAGGACGTACGACAATGAGCAGTTCTTC. This translates into CSVRTYDNEQFF.

The chain couples TRBV10-3 to TRBJ2-5; 11 bases agree with TRBD2. The CDR3 has 16 residues. CDR1 and CDR2 from the germline V gene are ENHRY and SYGVKD. V lost 6 bases and J lost 11; bases outside the gene matches: 17. The CDR3 DNA follows: TGTGCCATCAGCCCGACTAGCGGGGATCCCCTAGGGGAGCAGTACTTC. Translating gives CAISPTSGDPLGEQYF.

J is TRBJ2-4 and V is TRBV18, with TRBD1 matching over 7 bases. J gave up 5 bases and V 5 bases, and 6 bases lay outside the gene matches. The germline CDR1 and CDR2 sequences are KGHSH and LQKENI. This CDR3 has 14 amino acids. Here the CDR3 reads CASSFRDSENIQYF. CDR3 bases: TGTGCCAGCTCATTCCGGGACAGCGAAAACATTCAGTACTTC.

The genes are TRBV10-3 and TRBJ1-1; 8 nucleotides match TRBD1. Germline assignment: CDR1 ENHRY and CDR2 SYGVKD. V gave up 0 bases and J gave up 2 bases; unmatched junction bases: 2. This CDR3 is 15 amino acids long. This chain's CDR3 is CAISESDRANTEAFF. The CDR3 DNA sequence: TGTGCCATCAGTGAGTCGGACAGGGCCAACACTGAAGCTTTCTTT.

The CDR3 DNA sequence: TGTGCCAGCAGTTTAGGGCGGCAGGTCCTTGGGGGATTCGTGGAGACCCAGTACTTC. Translated, it gives CASSLGRQVLGGFVETQYF. The chain links TRBV12-3 or TRBV12-4 to TRBJ2-7; D possibly matches TRBD1 or TRBD2 (5 bases each). The DNA end is more similar to TRBJ2-5, so the J call may be wrong. CDR3 length: 19 residues.

This chain connects TRBV5-1 to TRBJ2-1; 7 nucleotides match TRBD1. The CDR3 runs 14 residues. With 3 bases clipped from V and 3 bases from J, the junction kept 3 bases outside the gene matches. CDR1 is SGHRS and CDR2 is YFSETQ in the germline V gene. CDR3 protein: CASSWGQNYNEQFF. The DNA for the CDR3 is TGCGCCAGCAGCTGGGGACAGAACTACAATGAGCAGTTCTTC.

The chain is built from TRBV24-1 and TRBJ2-3; D may match TRBD1 or TRBD2 (5 bases each). Germline assignment: CDR1 KGHDR and CDR2 SFDVKD. The CDR3 has 13 amino acids. Trimming shortened V by 4 bases and J by 5 bases, and 9 bases separated the two germline ends. DNA for the CDR3: TGTGCCACCAGTGAGGGGACCCTAGATACGCAGTATTTT. Protein: CATSEGTLDTQYF.

The chain links TRBV20-1 to TRBJ2-5, with TRBD1 identical over 8 bases. CDR1 is DFQATT, CDR2 SNEGSKA, per germline (reference sequence). J lost 4 bases, V lost 6 bases, and 4 bases had no gene match. The CDR3 covers 12 residues. This CDR3 is CSADRGGETQYF. The CDR3 nucleotides read TGCAGTGCCGACAGGGGTGGAGAGACCCAGTACTTC.

CDR3 sequence reads: CASSSLPDDREPYEQYF. The CDR3 DNA follows: TGTGCCAGCAGTTCCCTCCCTGACGACAGGGAGCCCTACGAGCAGTACTTC. This chain joins TRBV28 and TRBJ2-7, with TRBD1 matching 7 bases. Per germline, CDR1 MDHEN and CDR2 SYDVKM. The CDR3 spans 17 residues. With V trimmed by 4 bases and J by 2 bases, 14 bases remained unmatched.

This clonotype was counted only a few times. This sequence joins TRBV10-3 and TRBJ2-5, with D perhaps matching TRBD2 (7 bases). CDR3 length: 15 residues. The germline V and J ends were trimmed by 10 bases and 2 bases, with 20 bases remaining between them. Looked up from germline, CDR1 is ENHRY and CDR2 is SYGVKD. CDR3 sequence: CATRGPQGGQETQYF. The CDR3 DNA sequence: TGTGCCACCAGGGGCCCACAGGGAGGGCAAGAGACCCAGTACTTC.

V and J are TRBV5-6 and TRBJ1-2; D is ambiguous. The CDR3 length is 14 residues. V was trimmed by 0 bases and J by 5 bases, leaving 11 bases between them. The germline gives CDR1 SGHDT, CDR2 YYEEEE. The chain's CDR3 is CASSLGRTAYGYTF. The CDR3 DNA reads as TGTGCCAGCAGCTTGGGCCGGACTGCGTATGGCTACACCTTC.

This clonotype has only a few counts. This chain joins TRBV20-1 and TRBJ2-5; 8 positions match TRBD2. There are 13 residues in the CDR3. V was clipped by 3 bases and J by 5 bases; unmatched bases: 5. Germline V gene data show CDR1 as DFQATT and CDR2 as SNEGSKA (reference sequence). This CDR3 reads CSASTGREETQYF. CDR3 sequence (DNA): TGCAGTGCTAGTACCGGGAGGGAGGAGACCCAGTACTTC.

The CDR3 reads CSAGQVASGEQYF. The CDR3 DNA is TGCAGTGCCGGACAGGTAGCGTCGGGCGAGCAGTACTTC. The chain is built from TRBV20-1 and TRBJ2-4; 7 bases are a match to TRBD1. The last part of the DNA fits TRBJ2-7 better; the J call may be wrong. Germline V CDR1 and CDR2: DFQATT, SNEGSKA (reference sequence). The CDR3 length is 13 residues.

The chain carries TRBV12-3 or TRBV12-4 and TRBJ2-5, with D hard to call. With 6 bases removed from V and 11 bases from J, the gap between germline ends came to 16 bases. The CDR3 consists of 12 residues. As DNA, the CDR3 is TGTGCCAGCAGACACAGTTCCGTAGAGCAGTACTTC. This codes for CASRHSSVEQYF.

J is TRBJ2-7 and V is TRBV6-5, with D possibly being TRBD2 (5 bases). This CDR3 region has 15 residues. The germline V and J ends were trimmed by 6 bases and 1 base, with 16 bases remaining between them. From germline, CDR1 is MNHEY and CDR2 SVGAGI. For the CDR3, the DNA is TGTGCCAGCAGCGACCCCCGGACTCATTCCTACGAGCAGTACTTC. Protein sequence: CASSDPRTHSYEQYF.

In its sample, this clonotype was seen a few times. The chain couples TRBV5-1 to TRBJ2-7, with a possible D match to TRBD1 (6 bases). Trimming removed 4 bases at V and 2 bases at J, with 16 bases between. The V gene's germline CDR1 is SGHRS and CDR2 YFSETQ. CDR3 length: 15 residues. CDR3 protein: CASSPRDTATYEQYF. CDR3 DNA: TGCGCCAGCAGCCCCCGGGACACCGCAACCTACGAGCAGTACTTC. The variable domain in full, with the rest retrieved from reference TRBV5-1 and TRBJ2-7, is KAGVTQTPRYLIKTRGQQVTLSCSPISGHRSVSWYQQTPGQGLQFLFEYFSETQRNKGNFPGRFSGRQFSNSRSEMNVSTLELGDSALYLCASSPRDTATYEQYFGPGTRLTVT.